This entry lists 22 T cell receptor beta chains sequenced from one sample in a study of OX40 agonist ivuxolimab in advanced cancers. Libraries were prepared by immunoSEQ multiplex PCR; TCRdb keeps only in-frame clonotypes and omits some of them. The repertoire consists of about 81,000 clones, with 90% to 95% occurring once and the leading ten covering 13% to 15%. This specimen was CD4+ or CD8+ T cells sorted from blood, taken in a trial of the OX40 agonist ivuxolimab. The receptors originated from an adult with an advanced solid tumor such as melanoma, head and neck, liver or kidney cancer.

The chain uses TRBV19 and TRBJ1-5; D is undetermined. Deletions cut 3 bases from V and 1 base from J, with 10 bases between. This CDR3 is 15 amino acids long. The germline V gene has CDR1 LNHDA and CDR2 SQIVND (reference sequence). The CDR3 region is CASSIGRESNQPQHF. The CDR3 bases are TGTGCCAGTAGTATCGGACGAGAAAGCAATCAGCCCCAGCATTTT.

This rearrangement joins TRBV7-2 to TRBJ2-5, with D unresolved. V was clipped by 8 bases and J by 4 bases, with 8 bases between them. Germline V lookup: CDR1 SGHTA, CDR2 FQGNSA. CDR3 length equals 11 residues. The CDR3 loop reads CASSPRETQYF. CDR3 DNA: TGTGCCAGCTCCCCGCGAGAGACCCAGTACTTC. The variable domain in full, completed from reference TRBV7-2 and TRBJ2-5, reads GAGVSQSPSNKVTEKGKDVELRCDPISGHTALYWYRQSLGQGLEFLIYFQGNSAPDKSGLPSDRFSAERTGGSVSTLTIQRTQQEDSAVYLCASSPRETQYFGPGTRLLVL.

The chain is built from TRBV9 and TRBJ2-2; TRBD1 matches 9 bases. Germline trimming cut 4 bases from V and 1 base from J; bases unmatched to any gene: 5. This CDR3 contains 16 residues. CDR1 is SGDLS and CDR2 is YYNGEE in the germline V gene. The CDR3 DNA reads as TGTGCCAGCAGCATATGGACAGGGGAGAACACCGGGGAGCTGTTTTTT. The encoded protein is CASSIWTGENTGELFF.

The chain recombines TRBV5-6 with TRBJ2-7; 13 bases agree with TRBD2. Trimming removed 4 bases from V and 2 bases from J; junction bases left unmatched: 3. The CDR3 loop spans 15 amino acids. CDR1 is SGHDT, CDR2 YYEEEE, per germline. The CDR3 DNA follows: TGTGCCAGCAGCGTGGGACTAGCGGGGCCCTACGAGCAGTACTTC. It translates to CASSVGLAGPYEQYF.

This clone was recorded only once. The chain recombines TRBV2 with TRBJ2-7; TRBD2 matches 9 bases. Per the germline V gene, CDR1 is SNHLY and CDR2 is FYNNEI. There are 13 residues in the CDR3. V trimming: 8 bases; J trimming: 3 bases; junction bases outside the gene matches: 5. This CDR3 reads CASQAGGFYEQYF. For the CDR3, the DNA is TGTGCCAGCCAAGCGGGAGGCTTCTACGAGCAGTACTTC.

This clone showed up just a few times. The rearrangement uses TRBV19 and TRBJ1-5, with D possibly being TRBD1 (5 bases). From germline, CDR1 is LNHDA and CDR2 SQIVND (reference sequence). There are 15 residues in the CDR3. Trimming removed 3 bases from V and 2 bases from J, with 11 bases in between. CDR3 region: CASSIIGQGNQPQHF. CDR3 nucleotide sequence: TGTGCCAGTAGTATCATCGGACAAGGCAATCAGCCCCAGCATTTT. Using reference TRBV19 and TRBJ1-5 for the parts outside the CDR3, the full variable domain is DGGITQSPKYLFRKEGQNVTLSCEQNLNHDAMYWYRQDPGQGLRLIYYSQIVNDFQKGDIAEGYSVSREKKESFPLTVTSAQKNPTAFYLCASSIIGQGNQPQHFGDGTRLSIL.

CDR3 sequence (DNA): TGTGCCAGCAGTTGGGGGCAGGGGGCGCGCGAGCAGTACTTC. It translates to CASSWGQGAREQYF. The chain links TRBV27 to TRBJ2-7, with 8 bases that match TRBD1. Looked up from germline, CDR1 is MNHEY and CDR2 is SMNVEV (reference sequence). This CDR3 is 14 amino acids long. V lost 4 bases and J lost 6; bases outside the gene matches: 8.

The DNA of the CDR3 is TGCAGCGTTCCGGAAGCTTTCTTT. Translated, it gives CSVPEAFF. This chain connects TRBV29-1 to TRBJ1-1; no definite D call. Trimming left V 5 bases short and J 8 bases short, with 3 bases between. The CDR3 sequence is 8 residues long. Germline V gene data show CDR1 as SQVTM and CDR2 as ANQGSEA. The variable domain in full, completed from reference TRBV29-1 and TRBJ1-1, reads SAVISQKPSRDICQRGTSLTIQCQVDSQVTMMFWYRQQPGQSLTLIATANQGSEATYESGFVIDKFPISRPNLTFSTLTVSNMSPEDSSIYLCSVPEAFFGQGTRLTVV.

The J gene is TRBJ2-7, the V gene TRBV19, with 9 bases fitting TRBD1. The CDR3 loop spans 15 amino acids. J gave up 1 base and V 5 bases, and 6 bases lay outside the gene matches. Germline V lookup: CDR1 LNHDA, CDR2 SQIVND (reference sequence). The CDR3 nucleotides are TGTGCCAGTAGTTCCCGTGGACAGGGGTCCTACGAGCAGTACTTC. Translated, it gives CASSSRGQGSYEQYF.

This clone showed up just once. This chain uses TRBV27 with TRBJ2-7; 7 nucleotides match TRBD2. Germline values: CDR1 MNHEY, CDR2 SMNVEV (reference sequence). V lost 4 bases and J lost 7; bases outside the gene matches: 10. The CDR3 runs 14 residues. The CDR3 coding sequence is TGTGCCAGCAGTTCCATGGGGGGGGGATGGGAGCAGTACTTC. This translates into CASSSMGGGWEQYF.

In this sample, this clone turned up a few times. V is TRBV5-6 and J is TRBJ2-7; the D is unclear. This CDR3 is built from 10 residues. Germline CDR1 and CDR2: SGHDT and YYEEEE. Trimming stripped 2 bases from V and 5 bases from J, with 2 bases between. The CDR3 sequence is CASSFHEQYF. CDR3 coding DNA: TGTGCCAGCAGCTTCCACGAGCAGTACTTC.

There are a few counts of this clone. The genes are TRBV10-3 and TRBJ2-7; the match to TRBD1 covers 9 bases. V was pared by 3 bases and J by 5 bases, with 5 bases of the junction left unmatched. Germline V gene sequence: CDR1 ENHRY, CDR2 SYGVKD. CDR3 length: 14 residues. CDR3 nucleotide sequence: TGTGCCATCAGTGAACAGGGGGCTCAGGACGAGCAGTACTTC. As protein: CAISEQGAQDEQYF.

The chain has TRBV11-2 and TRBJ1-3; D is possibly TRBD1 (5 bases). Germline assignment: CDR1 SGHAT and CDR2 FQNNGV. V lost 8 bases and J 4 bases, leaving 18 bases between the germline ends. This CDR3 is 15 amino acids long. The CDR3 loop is CASSPPGGMGNTIYF. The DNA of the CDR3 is TGTGCCAGCTCTCCCCCGGGGGGGATGGGAAACACCATATATTTT.

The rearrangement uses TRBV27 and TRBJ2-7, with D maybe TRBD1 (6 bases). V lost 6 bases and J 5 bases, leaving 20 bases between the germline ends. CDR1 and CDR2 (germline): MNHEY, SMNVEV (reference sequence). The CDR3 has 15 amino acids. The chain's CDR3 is CASSPLRDKIDEQYF. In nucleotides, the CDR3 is TGTGCCAGCAGCCCTCTACGGGACAAAATCGACGAGCAGTACTTC.

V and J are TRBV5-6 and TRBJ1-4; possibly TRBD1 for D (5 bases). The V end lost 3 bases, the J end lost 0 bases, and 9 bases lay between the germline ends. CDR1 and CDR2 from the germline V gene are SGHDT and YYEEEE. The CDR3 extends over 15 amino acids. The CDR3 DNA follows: TGTGCCAGCAGCTCATGGACAACAACTAATGAAAAACTGTTTTTT. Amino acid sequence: CASSSWTTTNEKLFF.

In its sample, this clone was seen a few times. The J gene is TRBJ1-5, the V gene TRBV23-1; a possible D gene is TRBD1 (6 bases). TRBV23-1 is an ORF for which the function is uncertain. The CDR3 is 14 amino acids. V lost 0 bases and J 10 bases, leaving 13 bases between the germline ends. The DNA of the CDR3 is TGCGCCAGCAGTCAATCATCGGGGGCCGTACCCCAGCATTTT. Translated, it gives CASSQSSGAVPQHF.

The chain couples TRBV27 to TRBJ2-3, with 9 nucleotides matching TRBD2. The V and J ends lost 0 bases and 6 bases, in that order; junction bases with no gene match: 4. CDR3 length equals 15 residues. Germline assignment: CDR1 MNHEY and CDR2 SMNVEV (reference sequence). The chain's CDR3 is CASSLSLAGSDTQYF. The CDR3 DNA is TGTGCCAGCAGTTTATCTCTAGCGGGGTCGGATACGCAGTATTTT.

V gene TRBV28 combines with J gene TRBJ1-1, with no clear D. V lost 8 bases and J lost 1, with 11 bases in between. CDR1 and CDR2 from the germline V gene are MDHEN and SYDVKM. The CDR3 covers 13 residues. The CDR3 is CASALWGNTEAFF. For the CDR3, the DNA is TGTGCCAGCGCCTTGTGGGGGAACACTGAAGCTTTCTTT.

CDR3 sequence reads: CASSQDQAATTNEKLFF. The CDR3 region has the DNA TGCGCCAGCAGCCAAGATCAGGCAGCCACAACTAATGAAAAACTGTTTTTT. The chain links TRBV4-1 to TRBJ1-4, with D unresolved. The CDR3 is made up of 17 amino acids. Germline CDR1 is MGHRA and CDR2 is YSYEKL. V was clipped by 0 bases and J by 0 bases, with 11 bases between them.

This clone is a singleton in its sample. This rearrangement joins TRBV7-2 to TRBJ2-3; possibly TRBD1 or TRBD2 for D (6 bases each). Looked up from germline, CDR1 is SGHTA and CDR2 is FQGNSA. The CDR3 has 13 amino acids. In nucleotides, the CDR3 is TGTGCGAGCGAGGGGGGACCCACAGATACGCAGTATTTT. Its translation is CASEGGPTDTQYF.

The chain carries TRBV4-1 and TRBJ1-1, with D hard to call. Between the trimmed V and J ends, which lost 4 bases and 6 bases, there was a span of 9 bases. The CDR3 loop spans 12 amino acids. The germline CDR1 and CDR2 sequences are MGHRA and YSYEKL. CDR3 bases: TGCGCCAGCAGCCTCCCGGCCCCTGAAGCTTTCTTT. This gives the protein CASSLPAPEAFF.

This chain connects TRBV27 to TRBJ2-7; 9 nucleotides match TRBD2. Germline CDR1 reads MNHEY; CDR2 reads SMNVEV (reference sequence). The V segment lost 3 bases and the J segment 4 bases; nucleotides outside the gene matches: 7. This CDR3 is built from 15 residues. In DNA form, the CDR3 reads TGTGCCAGCAGTTTGGGTAGCGGGGGAGTATACGAGCAGTACTTC. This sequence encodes CASSLGSGGVYEQYF.